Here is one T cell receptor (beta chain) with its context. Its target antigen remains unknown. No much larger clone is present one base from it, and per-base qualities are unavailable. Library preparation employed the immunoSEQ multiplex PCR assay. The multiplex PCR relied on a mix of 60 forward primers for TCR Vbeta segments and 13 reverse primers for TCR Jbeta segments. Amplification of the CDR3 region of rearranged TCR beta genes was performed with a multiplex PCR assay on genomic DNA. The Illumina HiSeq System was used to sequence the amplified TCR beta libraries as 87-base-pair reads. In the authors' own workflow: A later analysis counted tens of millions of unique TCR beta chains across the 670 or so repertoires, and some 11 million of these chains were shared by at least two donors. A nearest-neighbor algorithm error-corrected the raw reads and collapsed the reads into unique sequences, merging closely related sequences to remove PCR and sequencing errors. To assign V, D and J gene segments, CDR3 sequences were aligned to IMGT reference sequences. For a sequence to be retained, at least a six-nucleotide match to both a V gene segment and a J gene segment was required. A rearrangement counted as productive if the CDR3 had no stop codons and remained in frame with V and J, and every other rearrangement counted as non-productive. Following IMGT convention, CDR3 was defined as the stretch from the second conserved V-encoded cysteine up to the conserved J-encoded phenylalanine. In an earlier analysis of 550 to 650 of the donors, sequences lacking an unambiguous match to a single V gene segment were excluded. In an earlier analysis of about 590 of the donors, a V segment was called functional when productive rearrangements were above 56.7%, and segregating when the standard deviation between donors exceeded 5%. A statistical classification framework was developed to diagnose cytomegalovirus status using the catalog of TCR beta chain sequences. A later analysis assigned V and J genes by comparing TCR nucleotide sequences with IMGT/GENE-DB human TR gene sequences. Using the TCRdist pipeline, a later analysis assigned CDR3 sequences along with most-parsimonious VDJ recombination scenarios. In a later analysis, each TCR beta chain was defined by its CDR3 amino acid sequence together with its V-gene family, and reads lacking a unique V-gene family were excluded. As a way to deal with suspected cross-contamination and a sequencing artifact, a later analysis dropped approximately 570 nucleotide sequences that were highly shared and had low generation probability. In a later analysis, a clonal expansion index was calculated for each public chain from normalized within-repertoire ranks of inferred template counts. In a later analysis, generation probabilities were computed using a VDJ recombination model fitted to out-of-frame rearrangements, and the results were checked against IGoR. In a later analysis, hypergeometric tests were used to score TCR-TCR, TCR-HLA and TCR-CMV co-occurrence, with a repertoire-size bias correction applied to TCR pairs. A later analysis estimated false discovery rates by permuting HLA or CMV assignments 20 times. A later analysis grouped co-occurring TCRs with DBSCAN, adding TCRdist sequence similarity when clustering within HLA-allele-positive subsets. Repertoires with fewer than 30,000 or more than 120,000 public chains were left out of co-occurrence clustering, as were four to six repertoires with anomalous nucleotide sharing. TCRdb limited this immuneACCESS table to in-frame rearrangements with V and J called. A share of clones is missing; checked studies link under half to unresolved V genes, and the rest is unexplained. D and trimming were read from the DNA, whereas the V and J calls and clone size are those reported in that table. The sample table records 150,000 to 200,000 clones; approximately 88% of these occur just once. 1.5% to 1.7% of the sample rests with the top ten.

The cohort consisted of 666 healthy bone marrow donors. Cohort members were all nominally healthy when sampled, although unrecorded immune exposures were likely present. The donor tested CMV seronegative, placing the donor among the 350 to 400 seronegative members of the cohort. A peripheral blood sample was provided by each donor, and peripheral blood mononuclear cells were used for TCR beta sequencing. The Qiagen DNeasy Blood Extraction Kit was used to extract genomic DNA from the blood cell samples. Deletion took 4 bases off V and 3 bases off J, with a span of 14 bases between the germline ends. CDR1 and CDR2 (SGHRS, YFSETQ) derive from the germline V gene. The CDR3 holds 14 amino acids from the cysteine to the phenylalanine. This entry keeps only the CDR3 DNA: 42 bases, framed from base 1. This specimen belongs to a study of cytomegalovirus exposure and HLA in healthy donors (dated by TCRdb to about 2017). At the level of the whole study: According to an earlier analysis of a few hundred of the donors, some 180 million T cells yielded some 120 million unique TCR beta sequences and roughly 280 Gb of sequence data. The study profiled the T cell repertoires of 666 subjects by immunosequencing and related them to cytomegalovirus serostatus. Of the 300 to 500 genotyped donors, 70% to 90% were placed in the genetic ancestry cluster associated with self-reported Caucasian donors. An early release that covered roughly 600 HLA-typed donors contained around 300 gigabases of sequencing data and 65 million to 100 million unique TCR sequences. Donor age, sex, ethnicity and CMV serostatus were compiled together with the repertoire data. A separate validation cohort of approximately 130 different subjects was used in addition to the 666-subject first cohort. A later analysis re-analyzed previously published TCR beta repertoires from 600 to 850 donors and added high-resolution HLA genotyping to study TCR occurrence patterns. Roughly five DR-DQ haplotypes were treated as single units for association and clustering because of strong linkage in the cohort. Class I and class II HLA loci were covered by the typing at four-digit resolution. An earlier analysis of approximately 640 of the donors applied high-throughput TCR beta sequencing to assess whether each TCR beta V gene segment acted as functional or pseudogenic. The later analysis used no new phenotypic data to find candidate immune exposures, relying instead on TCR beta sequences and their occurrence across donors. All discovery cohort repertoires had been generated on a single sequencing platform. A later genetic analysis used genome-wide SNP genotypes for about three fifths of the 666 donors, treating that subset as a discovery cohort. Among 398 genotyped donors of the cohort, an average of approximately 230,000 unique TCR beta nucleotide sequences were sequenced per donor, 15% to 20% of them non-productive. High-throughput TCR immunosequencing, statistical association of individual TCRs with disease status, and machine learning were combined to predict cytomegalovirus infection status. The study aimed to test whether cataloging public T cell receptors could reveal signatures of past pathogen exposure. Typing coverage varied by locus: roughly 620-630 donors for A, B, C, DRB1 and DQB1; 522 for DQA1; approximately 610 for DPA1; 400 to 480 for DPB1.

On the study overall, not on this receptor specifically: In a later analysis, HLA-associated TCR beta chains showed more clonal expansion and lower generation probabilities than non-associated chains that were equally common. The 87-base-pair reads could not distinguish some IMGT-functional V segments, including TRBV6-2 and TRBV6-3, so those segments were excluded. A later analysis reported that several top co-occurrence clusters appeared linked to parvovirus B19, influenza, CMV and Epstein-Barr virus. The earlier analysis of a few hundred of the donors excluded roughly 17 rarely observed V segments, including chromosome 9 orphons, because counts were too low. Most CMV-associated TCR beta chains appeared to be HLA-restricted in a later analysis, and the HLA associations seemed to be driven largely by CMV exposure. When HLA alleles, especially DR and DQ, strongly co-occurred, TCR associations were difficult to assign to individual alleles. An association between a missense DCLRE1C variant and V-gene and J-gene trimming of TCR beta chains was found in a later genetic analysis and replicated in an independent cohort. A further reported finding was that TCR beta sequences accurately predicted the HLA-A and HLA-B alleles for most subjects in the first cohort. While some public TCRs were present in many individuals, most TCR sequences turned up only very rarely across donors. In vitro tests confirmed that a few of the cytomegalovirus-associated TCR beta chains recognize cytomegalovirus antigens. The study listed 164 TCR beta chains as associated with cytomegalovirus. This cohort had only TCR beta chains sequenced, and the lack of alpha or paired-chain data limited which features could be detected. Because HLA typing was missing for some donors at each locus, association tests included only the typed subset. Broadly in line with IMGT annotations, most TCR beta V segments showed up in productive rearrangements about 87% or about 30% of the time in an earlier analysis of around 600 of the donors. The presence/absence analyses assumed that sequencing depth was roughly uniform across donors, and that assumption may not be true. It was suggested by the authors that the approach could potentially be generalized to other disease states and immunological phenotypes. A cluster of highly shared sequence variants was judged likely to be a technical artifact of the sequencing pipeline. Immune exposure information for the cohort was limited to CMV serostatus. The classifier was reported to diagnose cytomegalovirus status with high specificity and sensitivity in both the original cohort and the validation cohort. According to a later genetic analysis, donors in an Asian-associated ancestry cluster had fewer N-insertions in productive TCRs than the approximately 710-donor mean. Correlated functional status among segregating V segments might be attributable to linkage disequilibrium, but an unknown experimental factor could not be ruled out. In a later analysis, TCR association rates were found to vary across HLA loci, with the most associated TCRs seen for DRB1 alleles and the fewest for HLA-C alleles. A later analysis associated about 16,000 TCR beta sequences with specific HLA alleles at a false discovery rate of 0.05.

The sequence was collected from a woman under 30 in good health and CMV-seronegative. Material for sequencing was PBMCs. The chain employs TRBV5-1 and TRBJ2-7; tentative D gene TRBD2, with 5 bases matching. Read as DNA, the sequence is TGCGCCAGCAGCCCTGAGGGTTTGGGCTACGAGCAGTACTTC. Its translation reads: CASSPEGLGYEQYF.